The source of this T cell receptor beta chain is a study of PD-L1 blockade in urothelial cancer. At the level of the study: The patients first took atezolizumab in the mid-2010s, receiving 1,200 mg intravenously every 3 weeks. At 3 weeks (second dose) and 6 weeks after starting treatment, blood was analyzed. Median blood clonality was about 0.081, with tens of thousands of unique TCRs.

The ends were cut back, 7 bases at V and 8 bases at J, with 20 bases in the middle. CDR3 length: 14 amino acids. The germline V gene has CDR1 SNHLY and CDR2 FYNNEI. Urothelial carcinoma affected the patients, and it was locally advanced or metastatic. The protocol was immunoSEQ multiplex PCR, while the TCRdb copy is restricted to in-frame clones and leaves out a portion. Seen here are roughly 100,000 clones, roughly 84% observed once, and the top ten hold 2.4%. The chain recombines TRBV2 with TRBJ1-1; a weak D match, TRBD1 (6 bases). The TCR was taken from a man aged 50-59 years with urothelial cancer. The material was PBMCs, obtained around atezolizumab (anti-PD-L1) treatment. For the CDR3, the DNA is TGTGCCAGCACCCTGAGTGGGGGGGCTGGGGAAGCTTTCTTT. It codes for CASTLSGGAGEAFF. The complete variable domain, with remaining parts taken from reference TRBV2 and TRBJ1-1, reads EPEVTQTPSHQVTQMGQEVILRCVPISNHLYFYWYRQILGQKVEFLVSFYNNEISEKSEIFDDQFSVERPDGSNFTLKIRSTKLEDSAMYFCASTLSGGAGEAFFGQGTRLTVV.